These 13 T cell receptor beta chains originate from one sample sequenced in a study of T cell repertoires and HLA-DP antigens. For these receptors, no antigen is known. The protocol was immunoSEQ multiplex PCR, while the TCRdb copy is restricted to in-frame clones and leaves out a portion. The profile shows over 60,000 clones, around three quarters of them singletons. The source material was CD4+ T cells from PBMCs. These receptors all stem from a man in his sixties in good health and CMV-seronegative.

The J gene is TRBJ2-3, the V gene TRBV4-3, with 9 positions matching TRBD2. Looked up from germline, CDR1 is LGHNA and CDR2 is YSLEER. The CDR3 extends over 16 amino acids. V dropped 0 bases and J dropped 4; count of bases not matched to a gene: 5. The DNA for the CDR3 is TGCGCCAGCAGCCAAGAGGGGGCTAGCGGGGCAGATACGCAGTATTTT. It yields the protein CASSQEGASGADTQYF.

This clone turned up a few times. This chain connects TRBV18 to TRBJ2-3, with 10 positions matching TRBD1. The CDR3 contains 13 residues. Germline CDR1 reads KGHSH; CDR2 reads LQKENI. Trimming at V came to 8 bases and at J to 4 bases, leaving 3 bases not matched to a gene. CDR3 region: CASRQGAADTQYF. The CDR3 region has the DNA TGTGCCAGCCGACAGGGGGCCGCAGATACGCAGTATTTT.

The chain joins TRBV5-1 to TRBJ2-6; D ambiguous. The V gene lost 5 bases and the J gene lost 1 base, with 7 bases spanning the gap. The CDR3 runs to 14 residues. Germline V gene data show CDR1 as SGHRS and CDR2 as YFSETQ. The CDR3 DNA is TGCGCCAGCAGGTTGAGTTCTGGGGCCAACGTCCTGACTTTC. Amino acids: CASRLSSGANVLTF.

The chain joins TRBV6-5 to TRBJ2-2; no clear D. Germline V gene data show CDR1 as MNHEY and CDR2 as SVGAGI. Trimming took 0 bases from V and 6 from J, leaving 8 bases between them. This CDR3 region has 14 residues. CDR3 sequence: CASSYSGAPGELFF. DNA of the CDR3: TGTGCCAGCAGTTACTCGGGCGCACCCGGGGAGCTGTTTTTT.

The sample holds a few counts of this clone. This chain connects TRBV11-2 to TRBJ1-2; 12 bases match TRBD1. After removal of 1 base from V and 4 bases from J, the junction contained 4 bases not matched to a gene. The CDR3 extends over 16 amino acids. Germline CDR1 is SGHAT and CDR2 is FQNNGV. This CDR3 is CASSLAGTGGGYGYTF. The CDR3 DNA reads as TGTGCCAGCAGCTTAGCCGGGACAGGGGGCGGCTATGGCTACACCTTC.

This clone was counted only a few times. The CDR3 nucleotides read TGTGCCAGCAGAAAGGGCCTCGGGGCCACCTACGAGCAGTACTTC. It is translated as CASRKGLGATYEQYF. The V call is TRBV6-5, the J call TRBJ2-7, with D perhaps matching TRBD1 or TRBD2 (5 bases each). The germline gives CDR1 MNHEY, CDR2 SVGAGI. V was trimmed by 6 bases and J by 2 bases, leaving 17 bases between them. The length of the CDR3 is 15 residues.

The gene calls are TRBV9 and TRBJ2-3; D gene ambiguous. Germline V gene sequence: CDR1 SGDLS, CDR2 YYNGEE. V lost 2 bases to trimming and J lost 0 bases, with 10 bases between them. There are 15 residues in the CDR3. CDR3 in amino acids: CASSVLGVSTDTQYF. The DNA for the CDR3 is TGTGCCAGCAGCGTCCTTGGGGTAAGCACAGATACGCAGTATTTT.

The chain recombines TRBV28 with TRBJ1-5, with D perhaps matching TRBD1 (5 bases). The CDR3 runs 16 residues. Germline CDR1 reads MDHEN; CDR2 reads SYDVKM. Trimming removed 6 bases at V and 7 bases at J, with 22 bases between. CDR3 nucleotide sequence: TGTGCCAGCAGATCTCGGCGGCAGGGTGGTAGCCAGCCCCAGCATTTT. This encodes CASRSRRQGGSQPQHF.

This chain links TRBV19 with TRBJ1-1; D is uncertain. Germline V CDR1 and CDR2: LNHDA, SQIVND (reference sequence). The V end lost 5 bases, the J end lost 0 bases, and 7 bases lay between the germline ends. The CDR3 contains 13 residues. This chain's CDR3 is CASSPPLNTEAFF. The CDR3 nucleotides are TGTGCCAGTAGTCCCCCACTGAACACTGAAGCTTTCTTT. The variable domain in full, with the rest retrieved from reference TRBV19 and TRBJ1-1, is DGGITQSPKYLFRKEGQNVTLSCEQNLNHDAMYWYRQDPGQGLRLIYYSQIVNDFQKGDIAEGYSVSREKKESFPLTVTSAQKNPTAFYLCASSPPLNTEAFFGQGTRLTVV.

This clone was counted between two and nine times. The rearrangement joins TRBV7-9 to TRBJ2-1; 9 positions match TRBD2. The germline gives CDR1 SEHNR, CDR2 FQNEAQ (reference sequence). The CDR3 runs to 17 residues. J lost 0 bases, V lost 5 bases, and 8 bases had no gene match. CDR3 in DNA: TGTGCCAGCAGCCAACAGAGCGGGGGGAGCTCCTACAATGAGCAGTTCTTC. This translates into CASSQQSGGSSYNEQFF.

This chain connects TRBV15 to TRBJ1-1; 7 positions agree with TRBD1. CDR3 length: 14 amino acids. The V gene end was trimmed by 5 bases and the J gene end by 5 bases; junction bases not matched to a gene: 8. Germline V gene sequence: CDR1 LNHNV, CDR2 YYDKDF (reference sequence). In nucleotides, the CDR3 is TGTGCCACCAGCTCCCAGACAGGGCGGACTGAAGCTTTCTTT. Amino acids: CATSSQTGRTEAFF. Together with reference TRBV15 and TRBJ1-1, the CDR3 gives the full variable domain: DAMVIQNPRYQVTQFGKPVTLSCSQTLNHNVMYWYQQKSSQAPKLLFHYYDKDFNNEADTPDNFQSRRPNTSFCFLDIRSPGLGDTAMYLCATSSQTGRTEAFFGQGTRLTVV.

This clone showed up just a few times. This rearrangement joins TRBV4-3 to TRBJ1-4, with D unresolved. The CDR3 sequence is 15 residues long. Trimming pared 0 bases from V and 10 bases from J, leaving 15 bases between. Germline values: CDR1 LGHNA, CDR2 YSLEER. The CDR3 spells CASSQDRGPGVKLFF. The CDR3, as DNA: TGCGCCAGCAGCCAAGATCGAGGGCCTGGGGTAAAACTGTTTTTT.

This rearrangement joins TRBV7-8 to TRBJ2-3; D gene unclear. CDR3 length equals 14 residues. V was trimmed by 0 bases and J by 2 bases, leaving 6 bases between them. The V gene's germline CDR1 is SGHVS and CDR2 FQNEAQ. The CDR3 region is CASSLAVFTDTQYF. The CDR3 coding sequence is TGTGCCAGCAGCTTAGCCGTTTTCACAGATACGCAGTATTTT.